This TCR beta chain was obtained from a study of graft-versus-host responses after intestinal transplantation. On the study more broadly: Grafts were multivisceral, liver-intestinal, or isolated intestinal. Uniformly, recipients were administered anti-thymocyte globulin induction with subsequent tacrolimus and steroids for approximately three years. Study-level results: High graft-versus-host to host-versus-graft clonal ratios were seen in allografts of patients with graft-donor T cell macrochimerism. Peak GvH clone levels in circulation were associated with early post-transplant HvG declines.

This clone came up once. Its target is unknown. The V and J ends lost 4 bases and 2 bases respectively, with 7 bases between them. Per germline, CDR1 SGHRS and CDR2 YFSETQ. The CDR3 has 13 residues. The table came from immunoSEQ multiplex PCR; TCRdb's copy has only in-frame clones and leaves some out. Found here are 84,000 or so clones, 92% of them singletons; the top ten hold approximately 0.3%. Source: unstimulated CD4+ T cells sorted from spleen or lymph node cells, taken before intestinal transplant. V usage is TRBV5-1 and J usage is TRBJ2-1, with TRBD2 as a possible D gene (5 bases). This clonotype was sampled from a human donor who received an intestinal transplant. This CDR3 is CASSTGTYNEQFF. The CDR3 bases are TGCGCCAGCAGCACCGGGACCTACAATGAGCAGTTCTTC.